Listed below are T cell receptor beta chains from one sample, sequenced in a study of CD8 T cells in ankylosing spondylitis. In TCRdb, the 5' RACE reads were re-called with MiXCR into one record per CDR3 protein. The table records 200,000 to 300,000 distinct CDR3 sequences, about 10% of them present only once. Sequencing input: blood, either unsorted or a sorted T cell fraction (not recorded which). The receptors were gathered from a male donor with ankylosing spondylitis or in good health (not recorded which). Both conserved end residues are part of each CDR3. Fields, in order: V gene, J gene, clone size, D gene, CDR3 protein, CDR3 DNA. A D gene is named only where the DNA matches it firmly. Size tells how often a clone was seen (once, few, many) or the class of an expanded clone, and some rows leave it out.

>TRBV20-1|TRBJ2-1|few|-
CSALNGATTYNEQFF
TGCAGTGCCCTGAATGGGGCTACAACTTACAATGAGCAGTTCTTC
>TRBV7-9|TRBJ2-5|-|TRBD1
CASSSAGQGARETQYF
TGTGCCAGCAGCTCGGCGGGACAGGGGGCCAGAGAGACCCAGTACTTC
>TRBV20-1|TRBJ2-7|many|TRBD1
CSANRGQDEQYF
TGCAGTGCTAACAGGGGGCAAGACGAGCAGTACTTC
>TRBV20-1|TRBJ2-7|-|-
CSASPLKGVGNYEQYF
TGCAGTGCTAGCCCTCTGAAAGGCGTGGGGAACTACGAGCAGTACTTC
>TRBV20-1|TRBJ2-1|many|-
CSARFDHNEQFF
TGCAGTGCTAGATTTGACCACAATGAGCAGTTCTTC
>TRBV6-1|TRBJ2-3|many|-
CASTFTGGTSTDTQYF
TGTGCCAGCACCTTTACGGGCGGAACGAGCACAGATACGCAGTATTTT
>TRBV5-1|TRBJ2-1|few|TRBD2
CASSPLSGGSSYNEQFF
TGCGCCAGCAGCCCCTTATCCGGCGGGAGCTCCTACAATGAGCAGTTCTTC
>TRBV24-1|TRBJ2-1|many|-
CATSGSGLGSYNEQFF
TGTGCCACCAGTGGGTCGGGCCTCGGCTCCTACAATGAGCAGTTCTTC
>TRBV6-5|TRBJ2-5|-|TRBD2
CASSYERTSREEETQYF
TGTGCCAGCAGTTACGAAAGGACTAGCAGGGAGGAAGAGACCCAGTACTTC
>TRBV11-2|TRBJ2-3|many|-
CASSSRSPDTQYF
TGTGCCAGCAGTTCCAGGTCCCCAGATACGCAGTATTTT
>TRBV27|TRBJ2-1|many|-
CASSLSGGGLPDNEQFF
TGTGCCAGCAGTTTATCCGGTGGGGGACTCCCTGACAATGAGCAGTTCTTC
>TRBV19|TRBJ2-1|few|-
CASSISGYSYNEQFF
TGTGCCAGTAGTATTTCGGGTTACTCCTACAATGAGCAGTTCTTC
>TRBV15|TRBJ2-1|many|-
CATSRDLWEYNEQFF
TGTGCCACCAGCAGAGATCTGTGGGAATACAATGAGCAGTTCTTC
>TRBV20-1|TRBJ2-7|few|TRBD2
CSARPESGIGGEQYF
TGCAGTGCTCGACCTGAGAGCGGGATCGGAGGAGAGCAGTACTTC
>TRBV4-2|TRBJ2-3|many|TRBD1
CASSRPAGQGTDTQYF
TGTGCCAGCAGCCGGCCTGCGGGACAGGGAACAGATACGCAGTATTTT
>TRBV20-1|TRBJ2-3|many|TRBD2
CSASGRSTDTQYF
TGCAGTGCTAGCGGGAGGAGCACAGATACGCAGTATTTT
>TRBV20-1|TRBJ2-3|many|TRBD2
CSAREGSHFWLTSGSKGDTQYF
TGCAGTGCTAGAGAGGGAAGTCACTTCTGGTTGACTAGCGGGAGTAAAGGGGATACGCAGTATTTT
>TRBV30|TRBJ1-1|few|-
CAWSVRWTANTEAFF
TGTGCCTGGAGTGTACGATGGACAGCGAACACTGAAGCTTTCTTT
>TRBV5-1|TRBJ1-4|many|-
CASSLAGATTNEKLFF
TGCGCCAGCAGCTTGGCGGGGGCCACAACTAATGAAAAACTGTTTTTT
>TRBV12-3/TRBV12-4|TRBJ1-5|many|-
CASSLYDTGGGNQPQHF
TGTGCCAGCAGTTTGTATGATACGGGGGGCGGCAATCAGCCCCAGCATTTT
>TRBV30|TRBJ1-5|many|-
CAWSVGGEDQPQHF
TGTGCCTGGAGTGTGGGTGGAGAAGATCAGCCCCAGCATTTT
>TRBV9|TRBJ2-7|many|TRBD2
CASSPTSGGPYEQYF
TGTGCCAGCAGCCCAACTAGCGGGGGACCCTACGAGCAGTACTTC
>TRBV12-3/TRBV12-4|TRBJ2-7|many|TRBD1
CASSAWGTASYEQYF
TGTGCCAGTTCCGCGTGGGGGACAGCCTCCTACGAGCAGTACTTC
>TRBV7-2|TRBJ2-4|-|-
CASSFLANIQYF
TGTGCCAGCAGCTTCCTAGCTAACATTCAGTACTTC
>TRBV14|TRBJ2-5|many|-
CASSQEWDPPETQYF
TGTGCCAGCAGCCAAGAATGGGACCCTCCGGAGACCCAGTACTTC
>TRBV12-3/TRBV12-4|TRBJ2-1|many|-
CASSLYHNEQFF
TGTGCCAGCAGTTTGTACCACAATGAGCAGTTCTTC
>TRBV7-2|TRBJ2-1|few|TRBD2
CASSPRDYAFREQFF
TGTGCCAGCAGCCCTAGGGACTATGCTTTCCGAGAGCAGTTCTTC
>TRBV18|TRBJ2-2|-|-
CASSPPWGGELFF
TGTGCCAGCTCACCCCCTTGGGGCGGGGAGCTGTTTTTT
>TRBV5-1|TRBJ2-7|many|-
CASSSAGPPYEQYF
TGCGCCAGCAGCTCTGCCGGGCCTCCCTACGAGCAGTACTTC